These T cell receptor beta chains were read from a single sample in a study of response to subunit inactivated influenza vaccine. TCRdb reprocessed the RT-PCR reads via MiXCR and lists one record per CDR3 protein. The sample includes 450,000 to 600,000 distinct CDR3 sequences, approximately 7.6% of them seen just once. Sample: PBMCs from blood, taken about 23 months after vaccination. The receptors stem from a man aged 50 to 69 who received an inactivated influenza vaccine. Each CDR3 is given with its conserved first and last residue. D genes are given only for firm matches. A clone size is listed for some rows: how often the clone was seen (once, few, many), or a class if it is expanded.

J	V	D	size	CDR3	DNA
TRBJ1-1	TRBV5-1	TRBD1	-	CASSFTGTDTEAFF	TGCGCCAGCAGCTTCACTGGGACAGACACTGAAGCTTTCTTT
TRBJ2-5	TRBV5-1	TRBD1	-	CASSQETGIEETQYF	TGCGCCAGCAGCCAAGAGACAGGGATCGAGGAGACCCAGTACTTC
TRBJ2-1	TRBV10-3	TRBD2	many	CAISLGGGAVGNEQFF	TGTGCCATCAGTCTGGGCGGGGGGGCCGTTGGCAATGAGCAGTTCTTC
TRBJ2-2	TRBV11-3	-	many	CASSSAANTGELFF	TGTGCCAGCAGCTCCGCAGCCAACACCGGGGAGCTGTTTTTT
TRBJ1-1	TRBV5-1	TRBD1	-	CASSFDRGWTEAFF	TGCGCCAGCAGCTTTGACAGGGGGTGGACTGAAGCTTTCTTT
TRBJ2-7	TRBV4-3	TRBD1	many	CASSQEYEDRGHEQYF	TGCGCCAGCAGCCAAGAATATGAGGACAGGGGGCACGAGCAGTACTTC
TRBJ2-1	TRBV25-1	-	-	CASSEYGAAPYNEQFF	TGTGCCAGCAGTGAATATGGGGCGGCCCCCTACAATGAGCAGTTCTTC
TRBJ2-7	TRBV28	-	few	CASRDGPYEQYF	TGTGCCAGCCGGGACGGACCCTACGAGCAGTACTTC
TRBJ2-1	TRBV6-2/TRBV6-3	TRBD1	few	CASSKPGDRIYNEQFF	TGTGCCAGCAGTAAACCTGGGGACAGAATCTACAATGAGCAGTTCTTC
TRBJ1-1	TRBV18	-	few	CASSPPQGRNTEAFF	TGTGCCAGCTCACCCCCCCAGGGTCGGAACACTGAAGCTTTCTTT
TRBJ1-1	TRBV12-3/TRBV12-4	-	-	CASSTGFTEAFF	TGTGCCAGCAGTACAGGGTTCACTGAAGCTTTCTTT
TRBJ2-7	TRBV7-9	-	-	CASSEDGGSPYEQYF	TGTGCCAGCAGCGAAGATGGGGGGTCACCCTACGAGCAGTACTTC
TRBJ1-1	TRBV5-6	-	-	CASSFLGGFMNTEAFF	TGTGCCAGCAGCTTCCTGGGGGGGTTCATGAACACTGAAGCTTTCTTT
TRBJ2-7	TRBV10-3	-	-	CAITETQGVAEQYF	TGTGCCATCACTGAGACACAGGGAGTAGCCGAGCAGTACTTC
TRBJ2-7	TRBV5-1	-	many	CASSLEGGPLEQYF	TGCGCCAGCAGCTTGGAGGGGGGGCCCCTCGAGCAGTACTTC
TRBJ1-1	TRBV12-3/TRBV12-4	-	few	CASRTQGGGGTNTEAFF	TGTGCCAGCAGGACACAGGGTGGAGGGGGAACGAACACTGAAGCTTTCTTT
TRBJ2-7	TRBV28	TRBD1	-	CASRTFGQGSYEQYF	TGTGCCAGCAGGACCTTCGGACAGGGCTCCTACGAGCAGTACTTC
TRBJ2-7	TRBV7-3	-	few	CASRSAGYEQYF	TGTGCCAGCAGATCGGCAGGCTACGAGCAGTACTTC
TRBJ2-2	TRBV28	TRBD2	-	CASRWTSGTRGTGELFF	TGTGCCAGCAGATGGACTAGCGGGACCCGGGGCACCGGGGAGCTGTTTTTT
TRBJ2-5	TRBV5-1	TRBD1	few	CASSSAQGARETQYF	TGCGCCAGCAGCTCAGCACAGGGGGCTCGTGAGACCCAGTACTTC
TRBJ2-1	TRBV7-7	TRBD1	many	CASSRGQGSYNEQFF	TGTGCTAGCAGCCGTGGACAGGGATCCTACAATGAGCAGTTCTTC
TRBJ2-1	TRBV10-1	TRBD1	few	CASSTGDRAGEQFF	TGCGCCAGCAGTACCGGGGACAGGGCTGGTGAGCAGTTCTTC
TRBJ2-3	TRBV5-8	TRBD2	few	CASSLGLAGPLTDTQYF	TGTGCCAGCAGCCTTGGACTAGCGGGGCCACTCACAGATACGCAGTATTTT
TRBJ1-5	TRBV12-3/TRBV12-4	-	many	CASSIGNSNQPQHF	TGTGCCAGCAGTATAGGGAACAGCAATCAGCCCCAGCATTTT
TRBJ2-1	TRBV29-1	-	many	CSVEDFELGADNEQFF	TGCAGCGTTGAAGATTTTGAATTGGGGGCTGACAATGAGCAGTTCTTC
TRBJ2-7	TRBV7-9	TRBD1	many	CASSWGTGVPYEQYF	TGTGCCAGCAGCTGGGGGACAGGGGTTCCCTACGAGCAGTACTTC
TRBJ2-5	TRBV5-6	TRBD2	-	CASSLRTSVQETQYF	TGTGCCAGCAGCCTCCGGACTAGCGTACAAGAGACCCAGTACTTC
TRBJ2-1	TRBV20-1	TRBD2	-	CSATRGSGPSYNEQFF	TGCAGTGCTACGAGGGGTAGCGGGCCTTCCTACAATGAGCAGTTCTTC